This TCR beta chain was found in a study of siplizumab effects on memory and regulatory T cells. Germline loops: CDR1 MGHRA, CDR2 YSYEKL. The CDR3 spans 16 residues. Trimming took 4 bases from V and 3 from J, leaving 16 bases between them. Libraries were prepared by immunoSEQ multiplex PCR; TCRdb keeps only in-frame clonotypes and omits some of them. The table has about 120,000 clones, 93% seen once; the top ten hold about 0.16%. Sequencing used non-Treg CD4+ T cells sorted from blood. The V call is TRBV4-1, the J call TRBJ1-5; a weak D match, TRBD1 (6 bases). The receptor was isolated from a human donor in good health. CDR3 protein: CASSREGKGDNQPQHF. The DNA for the CDR3 is TGCGCCAGCAGCCGGGAGGGTAAGGGGGACAATCAGCCCCAGCATTTT.